Given below is one T cell receptor beta chain in context. The sample comes from a study of blood T cell repertoires in COVID-19. Study information: Samples of COVID-19 (acute and convalescent) were obtained from the United States, Italy and Spain.

Per the study methods: Cell counts per sample came from amplifying reference gene primers. Clones were sequenced by immunoSEQ multiplex PCR, and TCRdb holds only the in-frame ones, with some missing. That table furnishes V, J and clone size, whereas the DNA furnished D and trimming. The sample carries 100,000 to 150,000 clones, 80% to 90% recorded once. The CDR3 sequence is 16 residues long. CDR1 MNHEY and CDR2 SVGAGI come from the germline V gene. V was pared by 4 bases and J by 3 bases, with 8 bases of the junction left unmatched. This chain uses TRBV6-5 with TRBJ2-5; 10 nucleotides align to TRBD2. The sample comprised peripheral blood. The receptor comes from a woman aged 60-75 years with acute or convalescent COVID-19. The CDR3 region is CASSLLRTSGKETQYF. The CDR3 nucleotides are TGTGCCAGCAGTTTACTCCGGACTAGCGGTAAAGAGACCCAGTACTTC.